What follows are 20 T cell receptor beta chains derived from one specimen sequenced in a study of blood T cell repertoires in COVID-19. Profiling relied on immunoSEQ multiplex PCR, and the TCRdb table lists in-frame clones only, not all of them. The repertoire includes 140,000 to 150,000 clones, roughly 84% of them detected once, and around two fifths sits in the top ten. Sequencing used peripheral blood. The receptors were sampled from a human donor in a cohort sampled during active COVID-19.

This rearrangement joins TRBV4-3 to TRBJ2-1; tentatively, D is TRBD1 (6 bases). The germline V gene encodes CDR1 LGHNA and CDR2 YSLEER. V gave up 0 bases and J gave up 0 bases, with 9 bases separating them. CDR3 length: 16 amino acids. DNA for the CDR3: TGCGCCAGCAGCCAAGAGGGGGCCAACTCCTACAATGAGCAGTTCTTC. It yields the protein CASSQEGANSYNEQFF.

The CDR3, as DNA: TGTGCCACCAGTGATTCACTTAGCGGGGGTAGCACAGATACGCAGTATTTT. Amino acids: CATSDSLSGGSTDTQYF. The chain has TRBV24-1 and TRBJ2-3; 9 nucleotides agree with TRBD2. V was clipped by 2 bases and J by 0 bases; unmatched bases: 5. Germline V gene data show CDR1 as KGHDR and CDR2 as SFDVKD. The CDR3 length is 17 residues.

This clone appeared once. The chain couples TRBV2 to TRBJ1-2; D perhaps matches TRBD1 (6 bases). Trimming took 7 bases from V and 8 from J, leaving 17 bases between them. Germline CDR1 SNHLY, CDR2 FYNNEI. The CDR3 contains 13 residues. The CDR3 sequence: CASTRGAARGYTF. CDR3 nucleotides: TGTGCCAGCACCCGGGGGGCCGCCCGGGGCTACACCTTC.

The rearrangement uses TRBV7-9 and TRBJ1-5, with 7 bases aligning to TRBD1. Germline V gene lookup returns CDR1 SEHNR and CDR2 FQNEAQ (reference sequence). V lost 3 bases and J lost 2; bases outside the gene matches: 4. This CDR3 comprises 15 residues. CDR3 bases: TGTGCCAGCAGCTTTAACACAGGGGGCAATCAGCCCCAGCATTTT. Translation: CASSFNTGGNQPQHF.

This chain links TRBV27 with TRBJ2-6; D possibly corresponds to TRBD1 (5 bases). This CDR3 is 14 amino acids long. Trimming stripped 1 base from V and 8 bases from J, with 9 bases between. Germline V gene lookup returns CDR1 MNHEY and CDR2 SMNVEV (reference sequence). DNA of the CDR3: TGTGCCAGCAGTTTATTGGCAGGGACCAACGTCCTGACTTTC. This gives the protein CASSLLAGTNVLTF. The whole variable domain, remainder taken from reference TRBV27 and TRBJ2-6, is EAQVTQNPRYLITVTGKKLTVTCSQNMNHEYMSWYRQDPGLGLRQIYYSMNVEVTDKGDVPEGYKVSRKEKRNFPLILESPSPNQTSLYFCASSLLAGTNVLTFGAGSRLTVL.

V is TRBV4-3 and J is TRBJ1-1, with 7 bases identical to TRBD1. CDR1 and CDR2 from the germline V gene are LGHNA and YSLEER. The CDR3 extends over 14 amino acids. The trim removed 5 bases at V and 4 bases at J, leaving 7 bases unmatched. In DNA form, the CDR3 reads TGCGCCAGCAGCAAGGACAGGTTTAGCACTGAAGCTTTCTTT. Translated, it gives CASSKDRFSTEAFF.

This clone occurred once. The J gene is TRBJ1-2, the V gene TRBV2; TRBD1 might be the D (5 bases). V was cut by 4 bases and J by 4 bases, with 16 bases left in between. Germline V gene lookup returns CDR1 SNHLY and CDR2 FYNNEI. The CDR3 is made up of 15 amino acids. The CDR3 region has the DNA TGTGCCAGCAGTGCCGCCCAGGCAGACAGCTATGGCTACACCTTC. Translated, it gives CASSAAQADSYGYTF.

This sequence joins TRBV19 and TRBJ1-1; 10 bases line up with TRBD1. In germline, CDR1 is LNHDA, CDR2 SQIVND (reference sequence). Trimming took 4 bases from V and 10 from J; bases not matched to a gene: 9. This CDR3 is built from 14 residues. CDR3 sequence reads: CASSSDRGLAGAFF. CDR3 in DNA: TGTGCCAGTAGTAGTGACAGGGGGCTGGCTGGAGCTTTCTTT.

The rearrangement links TRBV7-3 to TRBJ2-3; 9 bases match TRBD2. Unmatched junction bases numbered 8, after V lost 5 bases and J lost 2 bases. The CDR3 totals 16 residues. From germline, CDR1 is SGHTA and CDR2 FQGTGA. The CDR3 protein is CASSLERGAFTDTQYF. The CDR3 DNA reads TGTGCCAGCAGCCTAGAGCGGGGGGCATTCACAGATACGCAGTATTTT.

This sequence joins TRBV3-1 (or the pseudogene TRBV3-2) and TRBJ2-7; TRBD1 is a possible D gene (7 bases). Germline values: CDR1 LGHDT, CDR2 YNNKEL (reference sequence). Trimming stripped 4 bases from V and 5 bases from J, with 15 bases between. The CDR3 is made up of 14 amino acids. CDR3 nucleotide sequence: TGTGCCAGCAGCCCAGCAGGGGGGATAGACGAGCAGTACTTC. Amino acids: CASSPAGGIDEQYF.

This chain links TRBV4-2 with TRBJ2-3, with D possibly TRBD1 on 5 matching bases. The CDR3 totals 15 residues. Germline-derived CDR1 and CDR2 are LGHNA and YNFKEQ. Trimming pared 3 bases from V and 4 bases from J, leaving 14 bases between. The CDR3, as DNA: TGTGCCAGCAGCCACCCCGGGCAGGGTGCAGATACGCAGTATTTT. Its translation: CASSHPGQGADTQYF.

CDR3 protein: CASKRTGDSPLHF. CDR3 DNA sequence: TGTGCCAGCAAGAGGACAGGGGATTCACCCCTCCACTTT. The gene calls are TRBV6-5 and TRBJ1-6, with 9 bases lining up with TRBD1. The CDR3 runs to 13 residues. After removal of 7 bases from V and 8 bases from J, the junction contained 3 bases not matched to a gene. The germline gives CDR1 MNHEY, CDR2 SVGAGI.

V usage is TRBV5-8 and J usage is TRBJ2-7; 9 bases fit TRBD1. With V trimmed by 4 bases and J by 5 bases, 10 bases remained unmatched. The CDR3 has 15 amino acids. Germline CDR1 SGHTS, CDR2 YDEGEE. CDR3 in amino acids: CASSRKGDREDEQYF. Here the CDR3 DNA reads TGTGCCAGCAGCAGGAAGGGGGACAGGGAGGACGAGCAGTACTTC.

This clone was seen ten or more times. The chain employs TRBV18 and TRBJ1-2; D gene ambiguous. The CDR3 is 14 residues long. From germline, CDR1 is KGHSH and CDR2 LQKENI. V was clipped by 0 bases and J by 2 bases, with 7 bases between them. CDR3 in DNA: TGTGCCAGCTCACCACCGGTACAGAACTATGGCTACACCTTC. This encodes CASSPPVQNYGYTF.

The V gene is TRBV10-3, the J gene TRBJ2-5; possibly TRBD2 for D (5 bases). CDR1 is ENHRY and CDR2 is SYGVKD in the germline V gene. V lost 3 bases and J 5 bases, leaving 7 bases between the germline ends. CDR3 length: 12 residues. The CDR3 region has the DNA TGTGCCATCAGTGAAGGAGGTGAGACCCAGTACTTC. It is translated as CAISEGGETQYF.

The CDR3 sequence is CASSSGDRGGGYTF. As DNA, the CDR3 is TGTGCCAGCAGTAGCGGAGACAGGGGTGGGGGCTACACCTTC. V usage is TRBV27 and J usage is TRBJ1-2; 8 bases line up with TRBD1. Germline V gene data show CDR1 as MNHEY and CDR2 as SMNVEV (reference sequence). Trimming took 5 bases from V and 8 from J; bases not matched to a gene: 10. This CDR3 spans 14 amino acids.

The chain is built from TRBV28 and TRBJ2-1, with 16 bases lining up with TRBD2. V shed 5 bases, J shed 10 bases, and the junction held 8 bases outside the gene matches. CDR1 is MDHEN, CDR2 SYDVKM, per germline. This CDR3 region has 16 residues. CDR3 DNA: TGTGCCAGCAGTGCCGTGGGACTAGCGGGGGGGCAGGAGCAGTTCTTC. This encodes CASSAVGLAGGQEQFF. Using reference TRBV28 and TRBJ2-1 for the parts outside the CDR3, the full variable domain is DVKVTQSSRYLVKRTGEKVFLECVQDMDHENMFWYRQDPGLGLRLIYFSYDVKMKEKGDIPEGYSVSREKKERFSLILESASTNQTSMYLCASSAVGLAGGQEQFFGPGTRLTVL.

V usage is TRBV7-8 and J usage is TRBJ2-3; tentative D call: TRBD2 (7 bases). Per germline, CDR1 SGHVS and CDR2 FQNEAQ. The CDR3 is 16 amino acids. With 5 bases removed from V and 0 bases from J, the gap between germline ends came to 15 bases. The CDR3 protein is CASSRGGLSSTDTQYF. The CDR3 nucleotides are TGTGCCAGCAGCAGGGGGGGTCTTTCTAGCACAGATACGCAGTATTTT.

V usage is TRBV4-2 and J usage is TRBJ1-1; no definite D call. Trimming removed 0 bases at V and 5 bases at J, with 10 bases between. The germline CDR1 and CDR2 sequences are LGHNA and YNFKEQ. The CDR3 contains 14 residues. The CDR3 sequence is CASSQERSRTEAFF. As DNA, the CDR3 is TGTGCCAGCAGCCAAGAACGTTCCAGGACTGAAGCTTTCTTT.

The chain employs TRBV5-4 and TRBJ2-7; no definite D call. Germline V gene data show CDR1 as SGHNT and CDR2 as YYREEE (reference sequence). The CDR3 sequence is 13 residues long. The V end lost 0 bases, the J end lost 5 bases, and 9 bases lay between the germline ends. Written as DNA, the CDR3 is TGTGCCAGCAGCTTGGCAATGAGCAACGAGCAGTACTTC. Residues: CASSLAMSNEQYF.